The 21 T cell receptor beta chains listed next were all sequenced from one sample in a study of T cells after yellow fever vaccination. TCRdb used MiXCR to reprocess the 5' RACE reads, holding one entry per CDR3 protein. Counted here are some 400,000 distinct CDR3 sequences, roughly 20% occurring once; the ten biggest clones make up roughly a sixth. Source: PBMCs, taken before the yellow fever booster vaccination. These receptors were obtained from a man between 18 and 29 years old who received the YFV17D yellow fever vaccine.

This clonotype was detected a few times. The CDR3 coding sequence is TGTGCCAGCAGTTTATCCAGGACAGGGGTGGGCTACACCTTC. This gives the protein CASSLSRTGVGYTF. V is TRBV12-3 or TRBV12-4 and J is TRBJ1-2; 9 nucleotides line up with TRBD1. This CDR3 region has 14 residues. V lost 2 bases to trimming and J lost 8 bases; unmatched junction nucleotides: 6.

V gene TRBV5-6 combines with J gene TRBJ2-7, with D possibly being TRBD2 (7 bases). CDR3 length: 14 residues. The germline V gene has CDR1 SGHDT and CDR2 YYEEEE. The ends were cut back, 4 bases at V and 2 bases at J, with 13 bases in the middle. The CDR3 DNA sequence: TGTGCCAGCAGCCCGGGGGGCCTGGCCTACGAGCAGTACGTC. This gives the protein CASSPGGLAYEQYV.

A few counts support this clonotype. In nucleotides, the CDR3 is TGCGCCAGCAGCGTACTAGCGGGGGGGAGCGCGAACACCGGGGAGCTGTTTTTT. It translates to CASSVLAGGSANTGELFF. This chain joins TRBV5-1 and TRBJ2-2; 13 positions match TRBD2. Germline V gene lookup returns CDR1 SGHRS and CDR2 YFSETQ. CDR3 length equals 18 residues. The V gene end was trimmed by 4 bases and the J gene end by 0 bases; junction bases not matched to a gene: 6. Full variable domain (rest looked up from reference TRBV5-1 and TRBJ2-2): KAGVTQTPRYLIKTRGQQVTLSCSPISGHRSVSWYQQTPGQGLQFLFEYFSETQRNKGNFPGRFSGRQFSNSRSEMNVSTLELGDSALYLCASSVLAGGSANTGELFFGEGSRLTVL.

The chain has TRBV10-3 and TRBJ1-1; D gene uncertain. Trimming removed 7 bases at V and 0 bases at J, with 6 bases between. Germline lookup yields CDR1 ENHRY and CDR2 SYGVKD. This CDR3 comprises 12 residues. Here the CDR3 reads CAIKQVNTEAFF. CDR3 in DNA: TGTGCCATCAAGCAGGTGAACACTGAAGCTTTCTTT.

This clonotype has only a few counts. The V and J genes are TRBV4-1 and TRBJ1-2; D is perhaps TRBD1 (6 bases). V dropped 5 bases and J dropped 0 bases, with 13 bases sitting between them. Germline CDR1 is MGHRA and CDR2 is YSYEKL. The CDR3 covers 15 residues. The CDR3 is CASSFRGHSNYGYTF. The CDR3 DNA follows: TGCGCCAGCAGCTTCAGGGGACATTCTAACTATGGCTACACCTTC.

The chain combines TRBV5-1 with TRBJ2-3; D gene uncertain. Germline assignment: CDR1 SGHRS and CDR2 YFSETQ. V lost 0 bases, J lost 4 bases, and 9 bases lay in between. There are 14 residues in the CDR3. This CDR3 reads CASSLARVADTQYF. Written as DNA, the CDR3 is TGCGCCAGCAGCTTGGCTCGGGTAGCAGATACGCAGTATTTT. Supplemented by reference TRBV5-1 and TRBJ2-3, the full variable domain reads KAGVTQTPRYLIKTRGQQVTLSCSPISGHRSVSWYQQTPGQGLQFLFEYFSETQRNKGNFPGRFSGRQFSNSRSEMNVSTLELGDSALYLCASSLARVADTQYFGPGTRLTVL.

This sequence joins TRBV6-6 and TRBJ1-2; no definite D call. V lost 5 bases to trimming and J lost 4 bases, with 5 bases between them. CDR3 length: 11 residues. CDR1 is MNHNY and CDR2 is SVGAGI in the germline V gene (reference sequence). This CDR3 reads CASSEGYGYTF. In DNA form, the CDR3 reads TGTGCCAGCAGTGAAGGCTATGGCTACACCTTC.

The chain uses TRBV4-2 and TRBJ2-3; TRBD1 might be the D (6 bases). Trimming cost V 0 bases and J 5 bases, with 21 bases left between them. The CDR3 extends over 18 amino acids. Germline V gene lookup returns CDR1 LGHNA and CDR2 YNFKEQ. The CDR3 DNA follows: TGTGCCAGCAGCCAAGAATTTTCTTTAATCCAGGGGCAAGATACGCAGTATTTT. It is translated as CASSQEFSLIQGQDTQYF.

This clonotype was seen only a few times. This chain connects TRBV25-1 to TRBJ2-7, with D unclear. Germline loops: CDR1 MGHDK, CDR2 SYGVNS. Trimming removed 3 bases at V and 5 bases at J, with 8 bases between. The CDR3 is 12 amino acids. CDR3 in DNA: TGTGCCAGCAGTGAGGGTCCCCACGAGCAGTACTTC. Its protein is CASSEGPHEQYF.

This clonotype was picked up one time. The chain links TRBV5-1 to TRBJ2-3, with 10 nucleotides matching TRBD1. CDR1 and CDR2 from the germline V gene are SGHRS and YFSETQ. Trimming removed 4 bases from V and 3 bases from J; junction bases left unmatched: 5. This CDR3 comprises 15 residues. CDR3 loop: CASSVTGQGTDTQYF. In DNA form, the CDR3 reads TGCGCCAGCAGCGTCACGGGACAGGGGACAGATACGCAGTATTTT.

The chain joins TRBV5-5 to TRBJ2-2; 7 bases line up with TRBD1. CDR3 length equals 15 residues. CDR1 SGHKS and CDR2 YYEKEE come from the germline V gene (reference sequence). V lost 3 bases to trimming and J lost 1 base; unmatched junction nucleotides: 3. The CDR3 DNA is TGTGCCAGCAGCTCCGGACAGGTGAACACCGGGGAGCTGTTTTTT. Translated: CASSSGQVNTGELFF.

The J gene is TRBJ2-3, the V gene TRBV11-3; no clear D. This CDR3 region has 16 residues. Per germline, CDR1 SGHNT and CDR2 YENEEA. V dropped 5 bases and J dropped 4 bases, with 19 bases sitting between them. This CDR3 reads CASSLGAPLSPDTQYF. CDR3 nucleotide sequence: TGTGCCAGCAGCCTGGGTGCACCTCTATCTCCAGATACGCAGTATTTT.

The chain combines TRBV20-1 with TRBJ1-5, with D possibly TRBD1 on 6 matching bases. The CDR3 is 13 residues long. Germline V gene lookup returns CDR1 DFQATT and CDR2 SNEGSKA (reference sequence). Deletions cut 3 bases from V and 4 bases from J, with 10 bases between. DNA of the CDR3: TGCAGTGCTAGCCAGGGGTTTAATCAGCCCCAGCATTTT. Its translation: CSASQGFNQPQHF.

J is TRBJ1-6 and V is TRBV20-1, with 9 positions matching TRBD1. Germline CDR1 reads DFQATT; CDR2 reads SNEGSKA (reference sequence). The ends lost 3 bases at V and 13 bases at J; junction bases unmatched: 10. The CDR3 length is 14 residues. The CDR3 sequence: CSARTWTGVSPLHF. The CDR3 DNA reads TGCAGTGCTAGGACATGGACAGGGGTTTCTCCCCTCCACTTT.

The chain carries TRBV20-1 and TRBJ2-7, with 8 bases matching TRBD1. Germline CDR1 and CDR2: DFQATT and SNEGSKA (reference sequence). This CDR3 is 12 amino acids long. V dropped 3 bases and J dropped 2; count of bases not matched to a gene: 0. CDR3 loop: CSARTGAYEQYF. In DNA, the CDR3 is TGCAGTGCTAGGACAGGGGCCTACGAGCAGTACTTC.

Remarks on this clonotype: One end of the junction varies from germline; a read error may be responsible. The chain employs TRBV10-3 and TRBJ2-7; D not resolved. The germline V gene has CDR1 ENHRY and CDR2 SYGVKD. The CDR3 consists of 12 residues. The CDR3: CAISVNSYEQYF. The DNA for the CDR3 is TGTGCTATCAGTGTTAACTCCTACGAGCAGTACTTC.

This clonotype was recorded at least ten times. The chain joins TRBV13 to TRBJ2-2; 9 bases are shared with TRBD2. V shed 0 bases and J 5 bases; nucleotides not matched to a gene: 7. The CDR3 sequence is 17 residues long. From germline, CDR1 is PRHDT and CDR2 FYEKMQ (reference sequence). The CDR3 DNA is TGTGCCAGCAGCTTAGGCCGGCGGGGGGGCCGAACCGGGGAGCTGTTTTTT. It codes for CASSLGRRGGRTGELFF.

Ten or more counts support this clonotype. The rearrangement links TRBV7-9 to TRBJ2-7, with 8 bases matching TRBD2. Germline CDR1 reads SEHNR; CDR2 reads FQNEAQ (reference sequence). The CDR3 contains 16 residues. Germline trimming cut 1 base from V and 5 bases from J; bases unmatched to any gene: 10. CDR3 nucleotides: TGTGCCAGCAGCTTAGTAAACAGCCTGGGACTAGACGAGCAGTACTTC. Translating gives CASSLVNSLGLDEQYF.

In its sample, this clonotype was seen a few times. The rearrangement links TRBV5-1 to TRBJ2-1; D not resolved. V gave up 3 bases and J gave up 8 bases, with 9 bases separating them. The germline V gene encodes CDR1 SGHRS and CDR2 YFSETQ. The CDR3 is 12 amino acids. This CDR3 reads CASSSAGDEQFF. CDR3 nucleotides: TGCGCCAGCAGCTCGGCCGGAGATGAGCAGTTCTTC.

In its sample, this clonotype was seen a few times. The rearrangement joins TRBV12-3 or TRBV12-4 to TRBJ2-4; 7 bases line up with TRBD1. V lost 5 bases, J lost 8 bases, and 9 bases stayed unmatched. The CDR3 runs to 14 residues. The CDR3 here is CASSKLDRVDIQYF. The CDR3 coding sequence is TGTGCCAGCAGTAAACTAGACAGGGTAGACATTCAGTACTTC.

This chain links TRBV7-3 with TRBJ2-5, with unresolved D. Germline assignment: CDR1 SGHTA and CDR2 FQGTGA. V gave up 5 bases and J gave up 7 bases, with 14 bases separating them. This CDR3 region has 13 residues. The CDR3 here is CASSLDGPGTQYF. Written as DNA, the CDR3 is TGTGCCAGCAGCCTAGACGGCCCGGGGACCCAGTACTTC.